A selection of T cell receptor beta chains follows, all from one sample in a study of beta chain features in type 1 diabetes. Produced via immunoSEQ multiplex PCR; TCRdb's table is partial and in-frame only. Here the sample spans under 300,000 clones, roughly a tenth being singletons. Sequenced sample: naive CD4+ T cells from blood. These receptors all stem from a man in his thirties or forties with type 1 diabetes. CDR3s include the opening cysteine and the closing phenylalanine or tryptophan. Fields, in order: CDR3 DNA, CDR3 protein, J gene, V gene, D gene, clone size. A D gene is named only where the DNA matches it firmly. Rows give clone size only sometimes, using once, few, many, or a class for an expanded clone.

DNA: TGTGCCAGCAGCGTGCGGATGAACACTGAAGCTTTCTTT
CDR3: CASSVRMNTEAFF
J: TRBJ1-1
V: TRBV9
D: .
size: few

DNA: TGCAGTGCCAGGGAGAACACTGAAGCTTTCTTT
CDR3: CSARENTEAFF
J: TRBJ1-1
V: TRBV20-1
D: .
size: few

DNA: TGTGCCAGCAGCCTAAGGGGGAACGAGCAGTACTTC
CDR3: CASSLRGNEQYF
J: TRBJ2-7
V: TRBV2
D: .
size: few

DNA: TGTGCCAGTAGTGTGACAATTAAGGTTGAAGCTTTCTTT
CDR3: CASSVTIKVEAFF
J: TRBJ1-1
V: TRBV19
D: .
size: .

DNA: TGTGCCAGCAGCCAATTTGGTGTGGGCTATCAGCCCCAGCATTTT
CDR3: CASSQFGVGYQPQHF
J: TRBJ1-5
V: TRBV4-2
D: .
size: .

DNA: TGCGCCAGCAGCTTGGATCCAGGGGCCAGCAATCAGCCCCAGCATTTT
CDR3: CASSLDPGASNQPQHF
J: TRBJ1-5
V: TRBV5-1
D: .
size: .

DNA: TGCGCCAGCAGCTTGGTCCGTAGCTCCTACAATGAGCAGTTCTTC
CDR3: CASSLVRSSYNEQFF
J: TRBJ2-1
V: TRBV5-1
D: .
size: .

DNA: TGTGCCAGCAGCGTAGGTAGCTTGGGAGAGACCCAGTACTTC
CDR3: CASSVGSLGETQYF
J: TRBJ2-5
V: TRBV9
D: .
size: .

DNA: TGCGCCAGCAGCCAAGATCCAGGCTATAGCAATCAGCCCCAGCATTTT
CDR3: CASSQDPGYSNQPQHF
J: TRBJ1-5
V: TRBV4-3
D: .
size: .

DNA: TGCAGCGTTGAGGATTGGGGGACAGGGGGAAACATTCAGTACTTC
CDR3: CSVEDWGTGGNIQYF
J: TRBJ2-4
V: TRBV29-1
D: TRBD1
size: .

DNA: TGTGCCAGCAGCCACCGTGGCGGAAACACCATATATTTT
CDR3: CASSHRGGNTIYF
J: TRBJ1-3
V: TRBV11-1
D: .
size: .

DNA: TGTGCCAGCAGCTTAGACCGGGGGGCTCAAGGGCCCCAGCATTTT
CDR3: CASSLDRGAQGPQHF
J: TRBJ1-5
V: TRBV7-2
D: .
size: .

DNA: TGTGCCAGCAGCCGAGGGAAGGGCACAGATACGCAGTATTTT
CDR3: CASSRGKGTDTQYF
J: TRBJ2-3
V: TRBV11-3
D: .
size: .

DNA: TGTGCCAGTATGGCGGGGGGCAGCACAGATACGCAGTATTTT
CDR3: CASMAGGSTDTQYF
J: TRBJ2-3
V: TRBV19
D: TRBD2
size: few

DNA: TGCGCCAGCAGCTTGACAGAAAACACCGGGGAGCTGTTTTTT
CDR3: CASSLTENTGELFF
J: TRBJ2-2
V: TRBV5-1
D: .
size: few

DNA: TGTGCCAGCAGTGAAATGGAGGGCCAAGATACGCAGTATTTT
CDR3: CASSEMEGQDTQYF
J: TRBJ2-3
V: TRBV6-1
D: .
size: .

DNA: TGTGCCAGTAGTCCTCTAGACAGGGGGCGGCGAGAAAAACTGTTTTTT
CDR3: CASSPLDRGRREKLFF
J: TRBJ1-4
V: TRBV19
D: TRBD1
size: few

DNA: TGTGCCAGCAGCCCCTTAAAGGGACCTGGGGGGTCACCCCTCCACTTT
CDR3: CASSPLKGPGGSPLHF
J: TRBJ1-6
V: TRBV7-9
D: .
size: few

DNA: TGTGCCAGCACCGGGGGGACAGGGAACAATCAGCCCCAGCATTTT
CDR3: CASTGGTGNNQPQHF
J: TRBJ1-5
V: TRBV7-2
D: TRBD1
size: .

DNA: TGTGCCATCAGTGCTGACAGGTCCACAGATACGCAGTATTTT
CDR3: CAISADRSTDTQYF
J: TRBJ2-3
V: TRBV10-3
D: .
size: .

DNA: TGTGCCAGCAGCGTGGGGGCTTCTAGCACAGATACGCAGTATTTT
CDR3: CASSVGASSTDTQYF
J: TRBJ2-3
V: TRBV9
D: .
size: .

DNA: TGCGCCAGCAGCTTGGTTGTGCGGCGGTATAATTCACCCCTCCACTTT
CDR3: CASSLVVRRYNSPLHF
J: TRBJ1-6
V: TRBV5-1
D: .
size: .

DNA: TGTGCCAGCAGCCTCCGGTCAGATACGCAGTATTTT
CDR3: CASSLRSDTQYF
J: TRBJ2-3
V: TRBV9
D: .
size: .

DNA: TGTGCCAGCAGCCCTGGGACATACAATGAGCAGTTCTTC
CDR3: CASSPGTYNEQFF
J: TRBJ2-1
V: TRBV7-3
D: .
size: few

DNA: TGTGCCAGCTCACCACCGGGGGCTCGAGAGACCCAGTACTTC
CDR3: CASSPPGARETQYF
J: TRBJ2-5
V: TRBV18
D: .
size: few

DNA: TGTGCCAGCAGCTCGATACAGGGGCGATACACAGATACGCAGTATTTT
CDR3: CASSSIQGRYTDTQYF
J: TRBJ2-3
V: TRBV11-2
D: TRBD1
size: .

DNA: TGTGCCAGCAGCGAGCGTCCCCACGAGCAGTACTTC
CDR3: CASSERPHEQYF
J: TRBJ2-7
V: TRBV5-6
D: .
size: few

DNA: TGTGCCAGCAGCCGCCCAGGACAGGGGGATTGGGGAGCTTTCTTT
CDR3: CASSRPGQGDWGAFF
J: TRBJ1-1
V: TRBV7-9
D: TRBD1
size: few

DNA: TGTGCCAGCAGGGGGAGGGAGGCTTCACCCCTCCACTTT
CDR3: CASRGREASPLHF
J: TRBJ1-6
V: TRBV2
D: .
size: .

DNA: TGTGCCAGCAGCTCTCTAGGACTAGCGGGGGAATACGAGCAGTACTTC
CDR3: CASSSLGLAGEYEQYF
J: TRBJ2-7
V: TRBV5-4
D: TRBD2
size: .

DNA: TGCAGCGTTGTGATTAGGGGTCAGCCCCAGCATTTT
CDR3: CSVVIRGQPQHF
J: TRBJ1-5
V: TRBV29-1
D: .
size: .

DNA: TGCGCCAGCAGCCGCCGAGGGGACAGGGTCCTAGATACGCAGTATTTT
CDR3: CASSRRGDRVLDTQYF
J: TRBJ2-3
V: TRBV4-1
D: TRBD1
size: few

DNA: TGTGCCAGCGCCTCCTCGGATGAGCAGTTCTTC
CDR3: CASASSDEQFF
J: TRBJ2-1
V: TRBV5-4
D: .
size: .

DNA: TGTGCCAGCAGCTTAGCCCCGGGACTAGCGGGGGGGCAGTTCTTC
CDR3: CASSLAPGLAGGQFF
J: TRBJ2-1
V: TRBV7-2
D: TRBD2
size: few

DNA: TGTGCCAGCAGTTACCGTCCCCGCATGGAGAATGGCTACACCTTC
CDR3: CASSYRPRMENGYTF
J: TRBJ1-2
V: TRBV6-5
D: .
size: few

DNA: TGTGCCAGCAGTTACTCGGCAGTGCGGACAGGGAACCACGAGCAGTACTTC
CDR3: CASSYSAVRTGNHEQYF
J: TRBJ2-7
V: TRBV6-7
D: TRBD1
size: .

DNA: TGTGCCAGCAGCCGTGGGAGACCCACCGGGGAGCTGTTTTTT
CDR3: CASSRGRPTGELFF
J: TRBJ2-2
V: TRBV7-2
D: .
size: few